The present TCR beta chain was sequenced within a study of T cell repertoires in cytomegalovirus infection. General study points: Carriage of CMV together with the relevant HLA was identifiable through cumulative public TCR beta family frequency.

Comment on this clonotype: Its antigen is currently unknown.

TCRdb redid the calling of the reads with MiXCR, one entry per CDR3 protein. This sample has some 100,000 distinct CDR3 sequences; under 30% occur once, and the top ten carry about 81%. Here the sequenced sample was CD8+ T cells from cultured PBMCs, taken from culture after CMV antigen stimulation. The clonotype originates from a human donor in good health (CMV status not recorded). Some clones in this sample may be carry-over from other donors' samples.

The chain's CDR3 is CASSISGGNSYNEQFF. DNA for the CDR3: TGTGCCAGTAGTATTTCCGGTGGGAACTCCTACAATGAGCAGTTCTTC. The chain combines TRBV19 with TRBJ2-1; D unresolved. Trimming stripped 3 bases from V and 0 bases from J, with 12 bases between. There are 16 residues in the CDR3. Germline lookup yields CDR1 LNHDA and CDR2 SQIVND (reference sequence).